This entry features one T cell receptor beta chain sequence. What it binds is unknown. The data originate from a study of CD8+ T cells in alopecia areata. Study context: Treated individuals took tofacitinib by mouth, 5 to 10 mg twice daily. The study's findings and limits: Scalp sample data also include resident alphabeta T cells from normal skin.

Punch biopsies of lesional scalp, plus peripheral blood, were taken from alopecia areata patients. Extraction and reverse transcription of RNA yielded cDNA as the sequencing template. The data were produced by immunoSEQ multiplex PCR, yet TCRdb's version contains in-frame clones alone and is incomplete. The data hold about 69,000 clones, with under 75% observed a single time. V lost 5 bases to trimming and J lost 0 bases, with 11 bases between them. This CDR3 is 16 amino acids long. In germline, CDR1 is SGHVS, CDR2 FQNEAQ. This chain connects TRBV7-8 to TRBJ1-6, with D maybe TRBD1 (6 bases). The sequence derives from a human donor with alopecia areata. Sequenced material: CD8+ T cells sorted from blood, taken at week 0. CDR3: CASSGGQSSYNSPLHF. The CDR3 DNA follows: TGTGCCAGCAGCGGGGGACAAAGCTCCTATAATTCACCCCTCCACTTT.